This T cell receptor (beta chain) is drawn from a study of T-cell reconstitution after alpha-beta-depleted transplantation in children. As it was prepared, the TCRbeta library received unique molecular identifiers. One entry per CDR3 protein, called by TCRdb with MiXCR from the PCR reads. This sample has 95,000 to 120,000 distinct CDR3 sequences, with approximately 6.9% found just once. As concerns this clonotype: Its antigen is not known.

Overall study results and limits: T-cell counts and diversity were attributed mostly to newly produced T cells one year after transplant. Surviving thymic progenitors and recipient T cells were the source of high TCRbeta diversity at day 60 in some patients. After transplant, at about two months, alpha-beta T cells were reportedly derived from several hundred expanded graft clones.

V shed 4 bases, J shed 7 bases, and the junction held 12 bases outside the gene matches. Germline CDR1 and CDR2: MGHRA and YSYEKL. The CDR3 is made up of 17 amino acids. J is TRBJ2-7 and V is TRBV4-1, with TRBD2 matching 14 bases. The TCR originated in a male patient aged 2-15 years who had a stem cell transplant for acute lymphoblastic leukemia, so the T cells may come from the graft donor. Specimen: PBMCs, mostly from graft donor cells, collected 360 days after TCRalphabeta/CD19-depleted stem cell transplant. The CDR3 coding sequence is TGCGCCAGCAGCCTGACGACCGGACTAGCGGGGGGAGTGGAGCAGTACTTC. Its translation is CASSLTTGLAGGVEQYF.